This entry features one T cell receptor (beta chain) sequence. This sample is part of a study of blood T cell repertoires in COVID-19. TCRdb's copy holds only in-frame clones and misses some; the assay was immunoSEQ multiplex PCR. Of some 300,000 clones listed, about nine tenths are singletons. This CDR3 spans 12 amino acids. Trimming shortened V by 3 bases and J by 10 bases, and 10 bases separated the two germline ends. CDR1 is LNHDA and CDR2 is SQIVND in the germline V gene (reference sequence). Sequences were obtained from peripheral blood. The clonotype was recovered from a woman in her 50s with COVID-19, enrolled during active disease. This sequence joins TRBV19 and TRBJ1-5; D is uncertain. In DNA, the CDR3 is TGTGCCAGTAGTATGAGAGCCCGTCCCCAGCATTTT. This encodes CASSMRARPQHF.